This T cell receptor beta chain was found in a study of T-cell reconstitution after alpha-beta-depleted transplantation in children. General observations from the study: The study reportedly traced alpha-beta T cells about two months after transplant to several hundred expanded graft clones.

The library targeted TCRbeta and was prepared with unique molecular identifiers. TCRdb redid the calling of the PCR reads with MiXCR, one entry per CDR3 protein. Of about 400,000 distinct CDR3 sequences in the sample, roughly 16% were seen once. A remark on this clonotype: Its antigen is not known.

CDR3 length: 17 residues. CDR1 and CDR2 from the germline V gene are WNHNN and SYGVQD (reference sequence). Trimming took off 0 bases at V and 2 bases at J, with 13 bases between the two ends. The sequencing here drew on PBMCs, mostly from graft donor cells, taken 360 days after TCRalphabeta/CD19-depleted stem cell transplant. The chain uses TRBV10-1 and TRBJ2-2; possible D gene TRBD1, 6 bases. The sequence was obtained from a boy under two years old who had a stem cell transplant for Wiskott-Aldrich syndrome, so the T cells may come from the graft donor. This chain's CDR3 is CASSESMPGTNTGELFF. For the CDR3, the DNA is TGCGCCAGCAGTGAGTCAATGCCGGGGACAAACACCGGGGAGCTGTTTTTT.